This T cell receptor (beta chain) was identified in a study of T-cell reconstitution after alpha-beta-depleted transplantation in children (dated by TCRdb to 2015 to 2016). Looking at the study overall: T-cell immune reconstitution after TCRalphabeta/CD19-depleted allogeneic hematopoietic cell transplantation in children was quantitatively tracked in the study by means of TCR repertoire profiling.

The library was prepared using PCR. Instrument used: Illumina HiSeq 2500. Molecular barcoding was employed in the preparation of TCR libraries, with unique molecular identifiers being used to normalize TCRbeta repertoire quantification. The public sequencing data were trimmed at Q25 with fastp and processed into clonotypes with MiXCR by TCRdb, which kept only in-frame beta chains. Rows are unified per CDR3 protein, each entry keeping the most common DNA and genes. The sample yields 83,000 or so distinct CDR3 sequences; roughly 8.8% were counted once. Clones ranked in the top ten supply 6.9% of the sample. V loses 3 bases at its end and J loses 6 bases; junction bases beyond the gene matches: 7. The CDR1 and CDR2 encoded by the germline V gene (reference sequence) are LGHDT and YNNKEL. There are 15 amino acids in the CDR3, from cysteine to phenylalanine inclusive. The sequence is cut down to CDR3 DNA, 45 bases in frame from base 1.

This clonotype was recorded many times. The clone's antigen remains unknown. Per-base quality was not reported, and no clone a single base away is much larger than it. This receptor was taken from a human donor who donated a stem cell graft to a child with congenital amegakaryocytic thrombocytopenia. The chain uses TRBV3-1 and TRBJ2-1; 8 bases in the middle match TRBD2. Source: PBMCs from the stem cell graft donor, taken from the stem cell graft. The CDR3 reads CASSQGTRPVNEQFF. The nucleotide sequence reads TGTGCCAGCAGCCAGGGGACTAGACCAGTCAATGAGCAGTTCTTC.